The rows below give T cell receptor beta chains drawn from one sample of a study of blood T cell repertoires in COVID-19. Sequencing was performed with immunoSEQ multiplex PCR; in TCRdb, only in-frame clones are kept and a portion is missing. The sample shows 270,000 or so clones, about nine tenths of them seen only once. Sequencing input: peripheral blood. These receptors all stem from a woman aged 30 to 39 with COVID-19, enrolled during active disease. CDR3s leave out the opening cysteine and the closing phenylalanine or tryptophan.

>TRBV6-5|TRBJ1-5
ASSHFGGESWPQH
>TRBV5-4|TRBJ1-2
ASTFFLQGYSYGYT
>TRBV2|TRBJ2-5
AIPGVAETQY
>TRBV19|TRBJ1-2
ASSIATGQANYGYT
>TRBV6-6|TRBJ1-4
ASSYGWASEKLF
>TRBV18|TRBJ1-1
ASSPPREEAF
>TRBV7-8|TRBJ2-7
ASSLSGGREQY
>TRBV6-5|TRBJ2-7
ASRQPRDSSYEQY
>TRBV3-1/TRBV3-2|TRBJ1-2
ASSLDRAGGYT
>TRBV23-1|TRBJ2-1
AEEAREQF
>TRBV5-1|TRBJ2-3
ASSFHAGGLDSTDTQY
>TRBV7-9|TRBJ1-2
ASQLPTNYGYT
>TRBV5-8|TRBJ2-5
ASSLWGQGDRFEETQY
>TRBV19|TRBJ2-2
ASTEGRIANTGELF
>TRBV30|TRBJ2-7
AWRGAPRLEQY
>TRBV19|TRBJ1-4
ASTPGGGKLF
>TRBV19|TRBJ1-5
ASSRGGRAQH
>TRBV3-1/TRBV3-2|TRBJ2-7
ASSRFRQGHEQY
>TRBV5-4|TRBJ1-1
ASSLAPRGEAF
>TRBV13|TRBJ1-2
ASSPKWAATNYGYT
>TRBV6-5|TRBJ1-5
ASRRTGDQPQH
>TRBV7-9|TRBJ1-2
ASSLAGDLLGYGYT
>TRBV5-5|TRBJ2-7
ASSLAQGEWYEQY
>TRBV11-3|TRBJ1-5
ASSRQENQPQH
>TRBV19|TRBJ1-1
ASSAQTATTEAF
>TRBV19|TRBJ1-5
ASSQGAQPQH
>TRBV10-1|TRBJ2-7
ASSGGRDSPYEQY
>TRBV4-1|TRBJ2-1
ASSLSPGGYNEQF
>TRBV7-9|TRBJ1-2
ASSFSVGRVGYGYT
>TRBV11-2|TRBJ1-2
ASSFGTGIGYT
>TRBV5-1|TRBJ1-2
ASSSKYRESSNGYT
>TRBV11-2|TRBJ1-1
ASSHRTATEAF
>TRBV7-8|TRBJ1-5
ASSSGPGTVKWGNQPQH
>TRBV4-1|TRBJ1-5
ASSLSGTEGQPQH
>TRBV5-1|TRBJ1-2
ASSKGTGGSANYGYT
>TRBV5-4|TRBJ2-1
ASSFSSWEDEQF
>TRBV4-1|TRBJ1-5
ASSQEQGTLGQPQH
>TRBV2|TRBJ2-7
ASKTSGGQSYEQY
>TRBV13|TRBJ2-3
ASSPPLGLAADTQY
>TRBV28|TRBJ1-4
ASSFQGSLNEKLF
>TRBV19|TRBJ1-1
ASSIRGTEAF
>TRBV3-1/TRBV3-2|TRBJ2-7
ASSPGLAQYEQY
>TRBV19|TRBJ1-5
ASSTGDRGLGQPQH
>TRBV7-7|TRBJ2-3
ASSLEAGGSDTQY
>TRBV3-1/TRBV3-2|TRBJ1-6
ASSRRSSYNSPLH
>TRBV7-9|TRBJ1-1
ASSTGSYSMNTEAF
>TRBV3-1/TRBV3-2|TRBJ1-1
ASSPRAARENTEAF
>TRBV6-5|TRBJ1-2
ASTSNFGYGYT
>TRBV6-5|TRBJ1-1
ASSYRRGLNTEAF
>TRBV4-1|TRBJ1-4
ASSQDRTAEKLF
>TRBV12-3/TRBV12-4|TRBJ1-2
ASSLGTYYGYT
>TRBV7-9|TRBJ1-3
ASSSRSGNTIY
>TRBV7-2|TRBJ2-1
ASSLKGGGYNEQF